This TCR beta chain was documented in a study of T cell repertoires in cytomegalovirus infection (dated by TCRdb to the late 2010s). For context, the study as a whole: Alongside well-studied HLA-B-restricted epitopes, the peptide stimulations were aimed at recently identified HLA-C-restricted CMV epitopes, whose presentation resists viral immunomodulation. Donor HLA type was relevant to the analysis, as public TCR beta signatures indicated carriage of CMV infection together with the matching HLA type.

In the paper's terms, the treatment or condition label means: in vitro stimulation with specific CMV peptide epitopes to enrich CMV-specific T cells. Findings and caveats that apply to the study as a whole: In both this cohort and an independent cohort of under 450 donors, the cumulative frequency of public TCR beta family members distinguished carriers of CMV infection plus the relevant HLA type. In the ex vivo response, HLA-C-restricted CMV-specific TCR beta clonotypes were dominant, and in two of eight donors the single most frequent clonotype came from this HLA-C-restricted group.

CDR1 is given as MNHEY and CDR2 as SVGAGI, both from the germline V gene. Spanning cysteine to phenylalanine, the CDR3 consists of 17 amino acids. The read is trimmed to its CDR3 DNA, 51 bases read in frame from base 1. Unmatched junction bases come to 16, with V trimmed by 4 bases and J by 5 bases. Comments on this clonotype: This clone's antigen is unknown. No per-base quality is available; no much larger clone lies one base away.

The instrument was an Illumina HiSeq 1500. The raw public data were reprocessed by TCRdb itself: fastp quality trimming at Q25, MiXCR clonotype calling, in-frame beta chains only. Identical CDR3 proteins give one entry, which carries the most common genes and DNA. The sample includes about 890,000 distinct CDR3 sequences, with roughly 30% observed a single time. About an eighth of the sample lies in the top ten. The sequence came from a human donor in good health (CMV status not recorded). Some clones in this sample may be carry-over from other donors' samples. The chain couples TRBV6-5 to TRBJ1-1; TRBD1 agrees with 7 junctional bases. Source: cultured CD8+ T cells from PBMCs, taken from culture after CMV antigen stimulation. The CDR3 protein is CASSCSMIWRGQTEAFF. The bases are TGTGCCAGCAGTTGCTCAATGATATGGAGGGGGCAAACTGAAGCTTTCTTT.